This TCR beta chain was sequenced in a study of regulatory T cells in long-lasting Graves disease. Overall study context: By definition, persistent Graves' disease involved antithyroid drugs for over 5 years alongside positive TSH receptor antibodies. Findings and limits, study-wide: Persistent Graves' patients showed less TCR diversity than newly diagnosed ones. Sample size was small, which may have lowered accuracy.

iRepertoire HTBI primers and Arm-PCR of CDR3 regions built TCR beta libraries. TCRdb re-analysed the multiplex PCR reads in MiXCR, keeping a single row per CDR3 protein. Here the sample spans around 510,000 distinct CDR3 sequences, 20% being singletons. Time point in this sample: persistent/refractory GD, antithyroid drugs over 5 years with positive TRAb. PBMC-extracted RNA yielded the TCR library. Nine milliliters of peripheral blood were drawn into EDTA tubes. This CDR3 is 16 amino acids long. V was trimmed by 3 bases and J by 0 bases, leaving 9 bases between them. Germline V CDR1 and CDR2: MDHEN, SYDVKM. There are many counts of this clonotype. Its matching antigen is unknown.

This clonotype was obtained from a female donor with Graves disease. This chain connects TRBV28 to TRBJ2-6, with D hard to call. The material sequenced was peripheral blood mononuclear cells (PBMCs), taken when the disease was refractory, from a patient treated with antithyroid drugs. The DNA for the CDR3 is TGTGCCAGCAGTTTTTCTGGGGTCTCTGGGGCCAACGTCCTGACTTTC. This translates into CASSFSGVSGANVLTF. The whole variable domain, remainder taken from reference TRBV28 and TRBJ2-6, is DVKVTQSSRYLVKRTGEKVFLECVQDMDHENMFWYRQDPGLGLRLIYFSYDVKMKEKGDIPEGYSVSREKKERFSLILESASTNQTSMYLCASSFSGVSGANVLTFGAGSRLTVL.